The table lists the clone carrying this TCR beta chain with a count of one. This sample was included in a study of T cell responses to AZD1222 COVID-19 vaccine. Using immunoSEQ multiplex PCR, the repertoire was profiled, and TCRdb retains in-frame clones only, with some absent. The sample includes some 120,000 clones, 91% of them seen just once. Between the trimmed V and J ends, which lost 6 bases and 5 bases, there was a span of 16 bases. Germline-derived CDR1 and CDR2 are SNHLY and FYNNEI. The CDR3 covers 14 residues. The input for sequencing was peripheral blood, taken on day 0 of AZD1222 vaccination. The chain links TRBV2 to TRBJ2-5; possibly TRBD1 for D (6 bases). This clonotype originated in an adult in good health. The CDR3 DNA is TGTGCCAGCAGAACAGGGTTTGTTGGCGAGACCCAGTACTTC. Amino acids: CASRTGFVGETQYF. The entire variable domain, with the rest obtained from reference TRBV2 and TRBJ2-5, is as follows: EPEVTQTPSHQVTQMGQEVILRCVPISNHLYFYWYRQILGQKVEFLVSFYNNEISEKSEIFDDQFSVERPDGSNFTLKIRSTKLEDSAMYFCASRTGFVGETQYFGPGTRLLVL.